The TCR beta chain described here comes from a study of early T cells in non-severe SARS-CoV-2 infection. Via MiXCR, TCRdb re-called the 5' RACE reads, giving one row per CDR3 protein. The sample carries tens of thousands of distinct CDR3 sequences, roughly 10% recorded once. The CDR3 is 19 residues long. V shed 0 bases, J shed 1 base, and the junction held 9 bases outside the gene matches. The germline V gene encodes CDR1 LNHNV and CDR2 YYDKDF (reference sequence). The study's findings and limits: Anti-spike CD8 responses were favored by VDJdb matching, which missed private and CD4 specificities.

In its sample, this clonotype was seen many times. Its target is not known. The material sequenced was whole blood. The receptor's source is an adult who was a healthcare worker with PCR-confirmed SARS-CoV-2 infection or an uninfected control (not recorded which). The rearrangement joins TRBV15 to TRBJ2-2, with 9 bases identical to TRBD2. The CDR3 bases are TGTGCCACCAGCAGAGATCTGGCGGGAGGGCAGGGGAACACCGGGGAGCTGTTTTTT. The encoded protein is CATSRDLAGGQGNTGELFF.